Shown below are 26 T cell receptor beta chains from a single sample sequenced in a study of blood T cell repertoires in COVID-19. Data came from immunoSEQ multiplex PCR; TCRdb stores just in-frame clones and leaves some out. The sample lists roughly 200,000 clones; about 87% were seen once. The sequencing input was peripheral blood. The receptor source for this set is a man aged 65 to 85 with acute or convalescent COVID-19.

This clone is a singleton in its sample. This CDR3 is CASKGTGSPYEQYF. The DNA of the CDR3 is TGTGCCAGTAAGGGGACAGGGAGCCCCTACGAGCAGTACTTC. This chain uses TRBV28 with TRBJ2-7; TRBD1 aligns across 9 bases. The ends lost 9 bases at V and 2 bases at J; junction bases unmatched: 8. The CDR3 contains 14 residues. Germline lookup yields CDR1 MDHEN and CDR2 SYDVKM.

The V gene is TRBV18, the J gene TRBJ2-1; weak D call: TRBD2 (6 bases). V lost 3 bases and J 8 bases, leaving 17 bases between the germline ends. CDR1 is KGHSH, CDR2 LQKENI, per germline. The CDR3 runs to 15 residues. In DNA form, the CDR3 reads TGTGCCAGCTCACCCCGCGGGAAGTTTATCTATGAGCAGTTCTTC. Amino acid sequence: CASSPRGKFIYEQFF.

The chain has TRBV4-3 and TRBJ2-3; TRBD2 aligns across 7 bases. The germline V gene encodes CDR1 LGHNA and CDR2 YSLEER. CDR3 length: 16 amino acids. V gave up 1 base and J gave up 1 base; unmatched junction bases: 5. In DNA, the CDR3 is TGCGCCAGCAGCCAAGGCACTAGCGTGGGCACAGATACGCAGTATTTT. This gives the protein CASSQGTSVGTDTQYF.

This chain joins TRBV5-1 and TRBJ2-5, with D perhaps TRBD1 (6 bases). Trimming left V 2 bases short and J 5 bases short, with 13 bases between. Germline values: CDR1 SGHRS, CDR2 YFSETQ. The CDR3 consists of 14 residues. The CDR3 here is CASSFPQGRETQYF. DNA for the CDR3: TGCGCCAGCAGCTTCCCCCAGGGGCGGGAGACCCAGTACTTC.

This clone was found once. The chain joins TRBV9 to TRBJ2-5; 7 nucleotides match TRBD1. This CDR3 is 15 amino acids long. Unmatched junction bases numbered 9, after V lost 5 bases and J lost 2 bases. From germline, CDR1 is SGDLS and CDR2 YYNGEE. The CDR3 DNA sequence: TGTGCCAGCAGATCTACAGGGGCTCCTCAAGAGACCCAGTACTTC. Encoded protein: CASRSTGAPQETQYF.

In nucleotides, the CDR3 is TGTGCCAGCAGCGGCGGGCCTCAAGAGACCCAGTACTTC. Its protein is CASSGGPQETQYF. The chain links TRBV6-5 to TRBJ2-5, with D tentatively TRBD2 (5 bases). Germline CDR1 MNHEY, CDR2 SVGAGI. V lost 6 bases and J lost 2, with 10 bases in between. The CDR3 covers 13 residues.

The CDR3 sequence is CATSRDKSLSYPPETQYF. DNA of the CDR3: TGTGCCACCAGCAGAGATAAAAGTTTGTCCTACCCCCCAGAGACCCAGTACTTC. J is TRBJ2-5 and V is TRBV15; D not certain. This CDR3 is 18 amino acids long. Germline CDR1 reads LNHNV; CDR2 reads YYDKDF (reference sequence). V shed 0 bases and J shed 4 bases, with 21 bases lying between them.

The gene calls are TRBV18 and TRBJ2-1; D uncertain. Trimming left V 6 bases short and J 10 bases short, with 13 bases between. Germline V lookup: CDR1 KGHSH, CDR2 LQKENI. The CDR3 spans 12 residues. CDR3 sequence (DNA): TGTGCCAGCTCCTCACAGCCTCCGGAGCAGTTCTTC. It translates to CASSSQPPEQFF.

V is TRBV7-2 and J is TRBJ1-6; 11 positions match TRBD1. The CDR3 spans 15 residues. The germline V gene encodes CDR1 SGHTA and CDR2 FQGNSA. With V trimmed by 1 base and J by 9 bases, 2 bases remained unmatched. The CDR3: CASSLVGTGGSPLHF. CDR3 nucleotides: TGTGCCAGCAGCTTAGTTGGGACAGGGGGTTCACCCCTCCACTTT.

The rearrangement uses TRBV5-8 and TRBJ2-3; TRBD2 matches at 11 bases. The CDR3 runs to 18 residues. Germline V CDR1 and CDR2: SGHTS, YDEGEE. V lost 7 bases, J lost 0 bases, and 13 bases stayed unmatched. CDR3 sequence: CASPTVAGGPDSTDTQYF. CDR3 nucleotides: TGTGCCAGCCCGACAGTAGCGGGAGGGCCAGATAGCACAGATACGCAGTATTTT.

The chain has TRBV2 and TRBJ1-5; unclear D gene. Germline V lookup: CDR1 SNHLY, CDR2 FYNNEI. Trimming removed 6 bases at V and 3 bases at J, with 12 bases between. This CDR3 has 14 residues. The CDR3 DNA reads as TGTGCCAGCAGCCCTGGGCTGAACAATCAGCCCCAGCATTTT. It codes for CASSPGLNNQPQHF.

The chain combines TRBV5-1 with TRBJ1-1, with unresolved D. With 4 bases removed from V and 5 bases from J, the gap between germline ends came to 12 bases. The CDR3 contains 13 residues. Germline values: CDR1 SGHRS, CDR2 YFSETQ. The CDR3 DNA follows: TGCGCCAGCAGCGGTCGACCCGGGACTGAAGCTTTCTTT. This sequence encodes CASSGRPGTEAFF.

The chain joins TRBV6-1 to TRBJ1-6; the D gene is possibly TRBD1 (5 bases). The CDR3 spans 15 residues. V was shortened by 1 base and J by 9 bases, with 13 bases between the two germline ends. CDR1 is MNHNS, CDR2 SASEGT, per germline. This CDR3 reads CASSEGGAVRSPLHF. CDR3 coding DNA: TGTGCCAGCAGTGAAGGGGGCGCGGTCCGTTCACCCCTCCACTTT.

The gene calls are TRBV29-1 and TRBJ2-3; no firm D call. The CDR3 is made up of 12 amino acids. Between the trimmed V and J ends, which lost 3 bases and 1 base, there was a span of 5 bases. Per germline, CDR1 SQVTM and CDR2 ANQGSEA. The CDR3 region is CSVDEGTDTQYF. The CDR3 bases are TGCAGCGTTGATGAGGGCACAGATACGCAGTATTTT.

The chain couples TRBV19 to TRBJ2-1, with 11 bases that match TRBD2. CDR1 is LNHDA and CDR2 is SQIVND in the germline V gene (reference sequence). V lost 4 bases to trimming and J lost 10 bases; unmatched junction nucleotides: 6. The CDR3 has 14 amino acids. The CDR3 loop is CASSTRLAGYEQFF. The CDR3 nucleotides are TGTGCCAGTAGTACTCGACTAGCGGGATACGAGCAGTTCTTC.

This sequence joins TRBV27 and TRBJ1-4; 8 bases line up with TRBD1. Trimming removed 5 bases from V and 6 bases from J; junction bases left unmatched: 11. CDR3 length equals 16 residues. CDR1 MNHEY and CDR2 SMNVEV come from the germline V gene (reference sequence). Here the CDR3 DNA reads TGTGCCAGCAGTGTGGGACCAGGGGGCGCCGATGAAAAACTGTTTTTT. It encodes CASSVGPGGADEKLFF.

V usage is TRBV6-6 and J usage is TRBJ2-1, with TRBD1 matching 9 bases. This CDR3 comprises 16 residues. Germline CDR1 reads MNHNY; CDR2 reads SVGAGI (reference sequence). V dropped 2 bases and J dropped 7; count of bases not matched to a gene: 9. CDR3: CASSYQSPGTGNEQFF. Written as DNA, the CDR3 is TGTGCCAGCAGTTACCAAAGTCCCGGGACAGGGAATGAGCAGTTCTTC.

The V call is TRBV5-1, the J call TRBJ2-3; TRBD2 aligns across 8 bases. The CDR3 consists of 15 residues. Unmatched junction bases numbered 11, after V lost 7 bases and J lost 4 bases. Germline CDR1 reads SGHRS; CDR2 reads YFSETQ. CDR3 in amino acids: CASAPGGSESDTQYF. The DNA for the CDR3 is TGCGCCAGCGCTCCGGGGGGGAGTGAGTCAGATACGCAGTATTTT.

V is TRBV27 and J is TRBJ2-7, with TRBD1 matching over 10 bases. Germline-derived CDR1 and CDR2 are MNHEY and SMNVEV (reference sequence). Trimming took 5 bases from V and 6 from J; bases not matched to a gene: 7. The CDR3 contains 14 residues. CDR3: CASSQGTGAGEQYF. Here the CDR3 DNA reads TGTGCCAGCAGTCAAGGGACAGGGGCGGGCGAGCAGTACTTC.

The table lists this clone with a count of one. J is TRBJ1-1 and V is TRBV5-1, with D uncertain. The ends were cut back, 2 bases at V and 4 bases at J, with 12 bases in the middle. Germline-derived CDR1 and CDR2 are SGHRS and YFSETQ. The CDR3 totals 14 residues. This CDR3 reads CASSFEPRGTEAFF. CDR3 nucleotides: TGCGCCAGCAGCTTCGAACCCCGAGGCACTGAAGCTTTCTTT.

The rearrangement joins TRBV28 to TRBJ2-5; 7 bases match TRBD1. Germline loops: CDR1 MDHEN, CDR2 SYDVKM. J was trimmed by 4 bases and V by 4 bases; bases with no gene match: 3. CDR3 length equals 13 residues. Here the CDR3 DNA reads TGTGCCAGCAGTTCGACAGGGAGAGAGACCCAGTACTTC. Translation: CASSSTGRETQYF.

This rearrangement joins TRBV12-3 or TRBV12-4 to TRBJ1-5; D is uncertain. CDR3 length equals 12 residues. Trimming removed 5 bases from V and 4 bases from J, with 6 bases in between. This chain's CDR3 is CASSEGNQPQHF. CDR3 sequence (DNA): TGTGCCAGCAGTGAGGGTAATCAGCCCCAGCATTTT.

CDR3 sequence (DNA): TGTGCCAGCAGTGAACAGACAGGGGCAAGCTACGAGCAGTACTTC. Amino acid sequence: CASSEQTGASYEQYF. The chain employs TRBV2 and TRBJ2-7; 8 bases align to TRBD1. Germline lookup yields CDR1 SNHLY and CDR2 FYNNEI. The ends lost 2 bases at V and 3 bases at J; junction bases unmatched: 6. The CDR3 spans 15 residues.

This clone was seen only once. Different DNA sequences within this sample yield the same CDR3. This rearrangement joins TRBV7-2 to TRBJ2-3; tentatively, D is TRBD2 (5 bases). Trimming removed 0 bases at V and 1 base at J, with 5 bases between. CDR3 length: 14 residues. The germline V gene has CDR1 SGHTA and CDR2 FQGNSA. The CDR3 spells CASSLAGGTDTQYF. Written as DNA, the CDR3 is TGTGCCAGCAGCTTAGCGGGAGGCACAGATACGCAGTATTTT.

CDR3: CASRPRTGGGETQYF. CDR3 nucleotide sequence: TGTGCCAGCAGACCTAGGACAGGGGGCGGAGAGACCCAGTACTTC. V usage is TRBV27 and J usage is TRBJ2-5, with TRBD1 matching 11 bases. V trimming: 6 bases; J trimming: 4 bases; junction bases outside the gene matches: 7. The CDR3 extends over 15 amino acids. Germline V gene data show CDR1 as MNHEY and CDR2 as SMNVEV (reference sequence).

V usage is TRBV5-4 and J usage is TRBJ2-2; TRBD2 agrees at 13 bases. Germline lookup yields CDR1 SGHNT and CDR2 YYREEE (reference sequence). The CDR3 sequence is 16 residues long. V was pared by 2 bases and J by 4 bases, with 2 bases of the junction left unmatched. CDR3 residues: CASSLLAGGVTGELFF. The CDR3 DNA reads TGTGCCAGCAGCTTACTAGCGGGGGGGGTCACCGGGGAGCTGTTTTTT.